The entry that follows covers one T cell receptor beta chain sequence. Its antigen remains unknown. The data originate from a study of T cell repertoires in cytomegalovirus infection. For the study at large: Matching HLA type, along with CMV infection, was indicated by public TCR beta signatures.

TCRdb redid the calling of the reads with MiXCR, one entry per CDR3 protein. The profile shows around 900,000 distinct CDR3 sequences, 25% to 40% of them singletons. Germline CDR1 is MNHEY and CDR2 is SVGAGI. The CDR3 has 11 residues. Trimming removed 3 bases at V and 11 bases at J, with 9 bases between. Study results and caveats: HLA-C-restricted, CMV-specific TCR beta clonotypes were dominant ex vivo.

The chain is built from TRBV6-5 and TRBJ2-3; D not certain. The input for sequencing was cultured CD8+ T cells from PBMCs, taken from culture after CMV antigen stimulation. This TCR came from a human donor in good health (CMV status not recorded). Some clones in this sample may be carry-over from other donors' samples. CDR3 bases: TGTGCCAGCAGTTATGGGGTGGTGCAGTATTTT. Encoded protein: CASSYGVVQYF.